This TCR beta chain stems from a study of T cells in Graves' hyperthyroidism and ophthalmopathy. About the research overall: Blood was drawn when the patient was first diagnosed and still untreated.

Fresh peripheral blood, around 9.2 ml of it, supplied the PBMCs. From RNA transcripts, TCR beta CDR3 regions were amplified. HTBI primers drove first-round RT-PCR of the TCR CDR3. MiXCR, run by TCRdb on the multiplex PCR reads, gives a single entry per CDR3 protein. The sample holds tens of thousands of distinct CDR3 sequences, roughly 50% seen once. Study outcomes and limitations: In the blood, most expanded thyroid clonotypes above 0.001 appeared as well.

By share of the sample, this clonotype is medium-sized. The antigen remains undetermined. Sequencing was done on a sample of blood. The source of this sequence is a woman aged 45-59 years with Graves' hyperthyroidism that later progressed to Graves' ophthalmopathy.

The CDR3 region is CASSSGTGVNSPLHF. The CDR3, as DNA: TGCGCCAGCAGCTCAGGGACAGGGGTTAATTCACCCCTCCACTTT. J is TRBJ1-6 and V is TRBV5-1, with TRBD1 identical over 10 bases. CDR3 length: 15 residues. Germline V gives CDR1 SGHRS, CDR2 YFSETQ. V lost 3 bases, J lost 6 bases, and 3 bases stayed unmatched.